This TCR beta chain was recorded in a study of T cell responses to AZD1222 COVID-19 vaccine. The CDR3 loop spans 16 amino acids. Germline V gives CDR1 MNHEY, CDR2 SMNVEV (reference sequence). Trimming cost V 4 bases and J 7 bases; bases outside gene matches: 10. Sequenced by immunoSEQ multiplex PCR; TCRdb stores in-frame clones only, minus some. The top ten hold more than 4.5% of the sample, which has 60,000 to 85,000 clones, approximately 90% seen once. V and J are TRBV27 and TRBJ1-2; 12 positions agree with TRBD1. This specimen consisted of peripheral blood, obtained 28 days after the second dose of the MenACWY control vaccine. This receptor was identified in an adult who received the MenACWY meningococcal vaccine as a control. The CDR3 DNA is TGTGCCAGCAGTTGGACCGGGACAGGGGGCACGGGTGGCTACACCTTC. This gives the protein CASSWTGTGGTGGYTF.